A single sample is the source of the 16 T cell receptor beta chains below, sequenced in a study of tumor and adjacent non-tumor tissue in lung cancer. A modified ARM-PCR protocol with three rounds of nested PCR amplified TCRbeta. Each CDR3 protein is one row after TCRdb ran MiXCR on the multiplex PCR reads. This table has approximately 140,000 distinct CDR3 sequences, approximately 64% appearing once. The template was RNA from unsorted bulk tissue. Sequenced sample: lung tumor tissue. These receptors were obtained from a man aged 55 to 70 with small cell lung cancer.

Worth noting for this clonotype: The final CDR3 position lacks the conserved phenylalanine or tryptophan, pointing to a likely read error. The V call is TRBV4-1, the J call TRBJ2-7, with D perhaps given as TRBD1 or TRBD2 (5 bases each). CDR3 size: 18 residues. Trimming took off 5 bases at V and 2 bases at J, with 25 bases between the two ends. Looked up from germline, CDR1 is MGHRA and CDR2 is YSYEKL. The CDR3 DNA reads TGCGCCAGCAGCGGTCGGGACCAGCGGTCGATCTCTCCCTACGAGCAGTACCTC. It encodes CASSGRDQRSISPYEQYL.

Concerning this clonotype: A read error may explain this, as a much larger clone is one base away. This sequence joins TRBV7-3 and TRBJ1-1; D is ambiguous. V was shortened by 2 bases and J by 4 bases, with 11 bases between the two germline ends. The CDR3 totals 14 residues. The germline V gene has CDR1 SGHTA and CDR2 FQGTGA. The CDR3: CASSLVAGSTEAFF. The CDR3 DNA follows: TGTGCCAGCAGCTTAGTGGCCGGGAGCACTGAAGCTTTCTTT.

This clonotype has only a few counts. The CDR3 nucleotides are TGTGCCAGCAGCTTCGGACTAGCGGGAGGCACAGATACGCAGTATTTT. Protein sequence: CASSFGLAGGTDTQYF. The V gene is TRBV7-3, the J gene TRBJ2-3, with TRBD2 identical over 13 bases. The germline V gene encodes CDR1 SGHTA and CDR2 FQGTGA. The CDR3 is made up of 16 amino acids. Trimming took 3 bases from V and 1 from J; bases not matched to a gene: 1.

As regards this clonotype: Compared with germline, one end of the junction differs, possibly owing to a read error. The CDR3 spells CASSPGQGVDYGHTF. DNA of the CDR3: TGTGCCAGCAGCCCGGGACAGGGGGTGGACTATGGCCACACCTTC. The chain recombines TRBV4-2 with TRBJ1-2; 11 nucleotides match TRBD1. Germline V lookup: CDR1 LGHNA, CDR2 YNFKEQ. The CDR3 covers 15 residues.

Points on this clonotype: One end of the junction does not line up with germline, which may come from a read error. The chain has TRBV5-1 and TRBJ2-3; no firm D call. Looked up from germline, CDR1 is SGHRS and CDR2 is YFSETQ. This CDR3 is 11 amino acids long. The CDR3 nucleotides are TGCTCCAGCAACTTGGCAGATACGCAGTATTTT. Translating gives CSSNLADTQYF. Combining the CDR3 with reference TRBV5-1 and TRBJ2-3 gives the whole variable domain KAGVTQTPRYLIKTRGQQVTLSCSPISGHRSVSWYQQTPGQGLQFLFEYFSETQRNKGNFPGRFSGRQFSNSRSEMNVSTLELGDSALYLCSSNLADTQYFGPGTRLTVL.

This chain joins TRBV28 and TRBJ1-1; tentative D call: TRBD1 (5 bases). The CDR3 consists of 12 residues. The V gene's germline CDR1 is MDHEN and CDR2 SYDVKM. In DNA form, the CDR3 reads TGTGACAGTAGTTTAGGGGTGAGTGAAGCTTTCTTT. Translation: CDSSLGVSEAFF. The variable domain in full, completed from reference TRBV28 and TRBJ1-1, reads DVKVTQSSRYLVKRTGEKVFLECVQDMDHENMFWYRQDPGLGLRLIYFSYDVKMKEKGDIPEGYSVSREKKERFSLILESASTNQTSMYLCDSSLGVSEAFFGQGTRLTVV.

This clonotype was found a few times. A single base separates this from a much larger clone, so it may be a read error. The chain couples TRBV12-3 or TRBV12-4 to TRBJ1-2; possible D gene TRBD1, 5 bases. The CDR3 totals 14 residues. DNA for the CDR3: TGTGCCAGCAGCCCCACGGGGCGAATCTATGGCTACATCTTC. Protein sequence: CASSPTGRIYGYIF.

This clonotype was detected many times. CDR3 sequence reads: CASSESDSSYEQYV. DNA of the CDR3: TGCGCCAGCAGTGAGTCGGACAGCTCCTACGAGCAGTACGTC. The chain recombines TRBV10-2 with TRBJ2-7, with TRBD1 as a possible D gene (6 bases). V lost 0 bases to trimming and J lost 0 bases, with 6 bases between them. This CDR3 contains 14 residues. Per germline, CDR1 WSHSY and CDR2 SAAADI.

The chain links TRBV5-8 to TRBJ1-1; TRBD1 is a possible D gene (6 bases). The germline V gene has CDR1 SGHTS and CDR2 YDEGEE. V lost 3 bases, J lost 3 bases, and 12 bases lay in between. This CDR3 is built from 14 residues. The CDR3 here is CASSSRGADTEAFF. The CDR3 coding sequence is TGTGCCAGCAGCTCCAGGGGTGCCGACACTGAAGCTTTCTTT.

As to this clonotype: Its ends do not fully match the called genes, so a read error is possible. This rearrangement joins TRBV7-9 to TRBJ2-3; possibly TRBD2 for D (6 bases). Germline V lookup: CDR1 SEHNR, CDR2 FQNEAQ (reference sequence). This CDR3 contains 15 residues. The CDR3 DNA reads TGTGCCAGCAACTTAAGAGGGAGGCCAGGAGATACGCAGTATTTT. This encodes CASNLRGRPGDTQYF.

The rearrangement joins TRBV7-8 to TRBJ2-2; no reliable D call. Germline CDR1 reads SGHVS; CDR2 reads FQNEAQ. V gave up 8 bases and J gave up 7 bases, with 17 bases separating them. This CDR3 has 14 residues. The CDR3 spells CASPTGVGSGELFF. In nucleotides, the CDR3 is TGTGCCAGCCCAACCGGAGTAGGTAGCGGGGAGCTGTTTTTT. The variable domain in full, with the rest retrieved from reference TRBV7-8 and TRBJ2-2, is GAGVSQSPRYKVAKRGQDVALRCDPISGHVSLFWYQQALGQGPEFLTYFQNEAQLDKSGLPSDRFFAERPEGSVSTLKIQRTQQEDSAVYLCASPTGVGSGELFFGEGSRLTVL.

This chain connects TRBV7-9 to TRBJ2-3, with D possibly called TRBD1 or TRBD2 (5 bases each). Germline CDR1 reads SEHNR; CDR2 reads FQNEAQ (reference sequence). V lost 5 bases and J lost 5, with 14 bases in between. This CDR3 is built from 14 residues. The CDR3 reads CASSNDKGRDTQYF. Here the CDR3 DNA reads TGTGCCAGCAGCAACGACAAGGGGAGAGATACGCAGTATTTT.

The V and J genes are TRBV24-1 and TRBJ2-1; 8 nucleotides agree with TRBD2. Trimming took 5 bases from V and 9 from J; bases not matched to a gene: 17. Per the germline V gene, CDR1 is KGHDR and CDR2 is SFDVKD. The CDR3 length is 17 residues. CDR3 nucleotides: TGTGCCACCAGTGCCACCAAAAGCGGGAGTGCACTGGGTGAGCAGTTCTTC. Amino acids: CATSATKSGSALGEQFF.

On this clonotype itself: A much larger clone is a single base away; this may be a read error. The CDR3 DNA sequence: TGCAGCGTTAGGTTCAGCGGGAGGGCAGCCTCCTACAATGAGCTGTTCTTC. It is translated as CSVRFSGRAASYNELFF. The chain uses TRBV29-1 and TRBJ2-1; 10 bases are a match to TRBD2. In germline, CDR1 is SQVTM, CDR2 ANQGSEA. The CDR3 spans 17 residues.

With respect to this clonotype: A read error may be the cause here, since a much bigger clone is one base away. This chain uses TRBV12-3 or TRBV12-4 with TRBJ2-7, with D unresolved. V was cut by 8 bases and J by 0 bases, with 14 bases left in between. CDR3 length: 14 amino acids. CDR3 nucleotide sequence: TGTGCCAGCGATTGGCTTTTGAGCTCCTACGAGCAGTACTTC. Protein product: CASDWLLSSYEQYF.

The gene calls are TRBV20-1 and TRBJ2-3, with 7 bases aligning to TRBD1. Germline values: CDR1 DFQATT, CDR2 SNEGSKA (reference sequence). The CDR3 covers 14 residues. The CDR3 protein is CNGYGQASTDTQYF. Written as DNA, the CDR3 is TGCAATGGTTACGGACAGGCTAGCACAGATACGCAGTATTTT.